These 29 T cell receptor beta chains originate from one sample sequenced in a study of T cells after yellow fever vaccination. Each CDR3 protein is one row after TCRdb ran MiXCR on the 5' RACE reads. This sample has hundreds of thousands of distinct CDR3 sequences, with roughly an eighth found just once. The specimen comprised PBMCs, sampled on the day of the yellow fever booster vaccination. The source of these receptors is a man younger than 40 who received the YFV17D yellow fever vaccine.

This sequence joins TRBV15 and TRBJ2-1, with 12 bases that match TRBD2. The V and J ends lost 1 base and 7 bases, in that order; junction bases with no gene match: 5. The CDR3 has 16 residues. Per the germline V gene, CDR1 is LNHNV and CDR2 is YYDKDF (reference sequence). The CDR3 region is CATSRGLAGVLNEQFF. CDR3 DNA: TGTGCCACCAGCAGAGGACTAGCGGGAGTCTTAAATGAGCAGTTCTTC.

As DNA, the CDR3 is TGCGCCAGCAGCTCGGGGGACGGGCAGCTCTATGGCTACACCTTC. Translated: CASSSGDGQLYGYTF. This chain links TRBV5-1 with TRBJ1-2; TRBD1 might be the D (5 bases). V lost 3 bases to trimming and J lost 4 bases, with 16 bases between them. CDR1 is SGHRS and CDR2 is YFSETQ in the germline V gene. CDR3 length: 15 residues.

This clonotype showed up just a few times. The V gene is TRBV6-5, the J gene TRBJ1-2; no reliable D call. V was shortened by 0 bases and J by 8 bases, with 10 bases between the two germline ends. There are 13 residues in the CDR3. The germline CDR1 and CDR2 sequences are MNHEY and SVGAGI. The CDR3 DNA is TGTGCCAGCAGTTACTCGAGCCTAGGAGGCTACACCTTC. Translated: CASSYSSLGGYTF.

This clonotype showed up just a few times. The CDR3 reads CASSFGTGGPKRYTF. CDR3 coding DNA: TGTGCCAGCAGTTTCGGGACAGGGGGCCCCAAACGCTACACCTTC. The J gene is TRBJ1-2, the V gene TRBV27; 12 nucleotides align to TRBD1. The CDR3 extends over 15 amino acids. Germline trimming cut 3 bases from V and 9 bases from J; bases unmatched to any gene: 8. Germline CDR1 reads MNHEY; CDR2 reads SMNVEV (reference sequence).

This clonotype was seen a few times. CDR3 in amino acids: CSARDPYLGLRSDEQYF. The CDR3 DNA reads TGCAGTGCTAGAGATCCTTACCTAGGGCTACGCAGCGACGAGCAGTACTTC. The chain joins TRBV20-1 to TRBJ2-7; no clear D. Germline CDR1 is DFQATT and CDR2 is SNEGSKA (reference sequence). The CDR3 is 17 amino acids. V shed 0 bases and J shed 5 bases, with 23 bases lying between them.

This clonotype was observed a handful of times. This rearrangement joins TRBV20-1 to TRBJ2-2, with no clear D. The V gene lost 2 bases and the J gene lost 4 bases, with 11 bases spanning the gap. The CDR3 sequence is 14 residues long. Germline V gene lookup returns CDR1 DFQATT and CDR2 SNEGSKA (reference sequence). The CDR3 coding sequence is TGCAGTGCTAGAACCCCCGGGTCCACCGGGGAGCTGTTTTTT. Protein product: CSARTPGSTGELFF.

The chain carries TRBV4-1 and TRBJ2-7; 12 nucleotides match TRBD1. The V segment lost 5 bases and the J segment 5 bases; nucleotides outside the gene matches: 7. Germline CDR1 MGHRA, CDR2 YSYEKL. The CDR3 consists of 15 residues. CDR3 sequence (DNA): TGCGCCAGCAGCAACCGGGACAGGGGGCTAGACGAGCAGTACTTC. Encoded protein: CASSNRDRGLDEQYF.

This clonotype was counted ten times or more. The CDR3 coding sequence is TGTGCCACCAGTGAGAGTAGCGGGCGGCTCTACGAGCAGTACTTC. Its protein product is CATSESSGRLYEQYF. V usage is TRBV24-1 and J usage is TRBJ2-7; TRBD2 aligns across 7 bases. Germline trimming cut 4 bases from V and 3 bases from J; bases unmatched to any gene: 8. The CDR3 contains 15 residues. CDR1 KGHDR and CDR2 SFDVKD come from the germline V gene.

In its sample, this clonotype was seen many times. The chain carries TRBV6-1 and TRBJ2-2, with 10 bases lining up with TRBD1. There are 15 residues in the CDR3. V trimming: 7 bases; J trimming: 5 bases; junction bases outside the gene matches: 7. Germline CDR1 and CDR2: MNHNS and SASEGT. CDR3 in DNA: TGTGCCAGCACCCGACCGGGACAGGGGACCGGGGAGCTGTTTTTT. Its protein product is CASTRPGQGTGELFF.

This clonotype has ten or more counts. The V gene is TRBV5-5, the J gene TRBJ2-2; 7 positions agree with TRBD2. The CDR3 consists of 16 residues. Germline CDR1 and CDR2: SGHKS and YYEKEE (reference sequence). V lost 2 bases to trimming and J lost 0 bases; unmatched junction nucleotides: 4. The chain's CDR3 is CASSLLLAANTGELFF. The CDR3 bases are TGTGCCAGCAGCTTATTGCTAGCGGCGAACACCGGGGAGCTGTTTTTT.

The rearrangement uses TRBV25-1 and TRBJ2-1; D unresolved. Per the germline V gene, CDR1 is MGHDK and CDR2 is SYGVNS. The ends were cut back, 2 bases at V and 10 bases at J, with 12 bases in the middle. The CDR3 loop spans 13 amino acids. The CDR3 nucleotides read TGTGCCAGCAGTGAACGTTGGGGTGGAGAGCAGTTCTTC. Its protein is CASSERWGGEQFF.

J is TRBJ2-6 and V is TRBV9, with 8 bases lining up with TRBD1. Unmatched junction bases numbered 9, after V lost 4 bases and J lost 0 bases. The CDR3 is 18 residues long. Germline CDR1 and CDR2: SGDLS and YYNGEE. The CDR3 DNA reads TGTGCCAGCAGCCCTGCGGGACAGGCAAGCTCTGGGGCCAACGTCCTGACTTTC. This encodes CASSPAGQASSGANVLTF.

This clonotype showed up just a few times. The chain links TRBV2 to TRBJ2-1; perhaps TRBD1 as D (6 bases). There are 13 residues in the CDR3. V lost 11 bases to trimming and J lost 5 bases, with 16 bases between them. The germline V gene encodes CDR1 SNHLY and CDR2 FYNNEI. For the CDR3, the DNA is TGTGCCGAGGGGTCTCAGGGGAACAATGAGCAGTTCTTC. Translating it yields CAEGSQGNNEQFF.

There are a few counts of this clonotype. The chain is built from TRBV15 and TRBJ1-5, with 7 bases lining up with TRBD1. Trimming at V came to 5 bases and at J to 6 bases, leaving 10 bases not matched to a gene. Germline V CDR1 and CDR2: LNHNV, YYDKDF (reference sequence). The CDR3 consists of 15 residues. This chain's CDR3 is CATSGEYTGVQPQHF. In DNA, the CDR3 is TGTGCCACCAGCGGGGAGTATACAGGGGTTCAGCCCCAGCATTTT.

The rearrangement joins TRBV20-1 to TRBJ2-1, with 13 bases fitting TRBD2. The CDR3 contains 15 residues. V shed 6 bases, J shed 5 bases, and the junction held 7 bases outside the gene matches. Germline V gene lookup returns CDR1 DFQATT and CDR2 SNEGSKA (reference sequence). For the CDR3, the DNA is TGCAGTGCCTCACGACTAGCGGGAGGTGACAATGAGCAGTTCTTC. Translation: CSASRLAGGDNEQFF.

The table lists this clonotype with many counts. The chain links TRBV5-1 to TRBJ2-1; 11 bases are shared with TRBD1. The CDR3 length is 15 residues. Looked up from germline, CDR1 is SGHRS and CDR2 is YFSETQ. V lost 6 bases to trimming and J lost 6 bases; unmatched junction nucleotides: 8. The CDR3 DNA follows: TGCGCCAGCACCCAAACCGGGACAGGGGGCAATGAGCAGTTCTTC. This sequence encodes CASTQTGTGGNEQFF. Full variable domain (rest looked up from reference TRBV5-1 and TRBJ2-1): KAGVTQTPRYLIKTRGQQVTLSCSPISGHRSVSWYQQTPGQGLQFLFEYFSETQRNKGNFPGRFSGRQFSNSRSEMNVSTLELGDSALYLCASTQTGTGGNEQFFGPGTRLTVL.

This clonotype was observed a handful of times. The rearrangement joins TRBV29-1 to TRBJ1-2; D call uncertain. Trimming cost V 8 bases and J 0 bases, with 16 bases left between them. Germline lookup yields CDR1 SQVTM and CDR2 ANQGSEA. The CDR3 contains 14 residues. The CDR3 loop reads CSTAVAATNYGYTF. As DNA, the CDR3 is TGCAGCACCGCCGTGGCAGCCACTAACTATGGCTACACCTTC. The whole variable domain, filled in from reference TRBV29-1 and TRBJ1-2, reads SAVISQKPSRDICQRGTSLTIQCQVDSQVTMMFWYRQQPGQSLTLIATANQGSEATYESGFVIDKFPISRPNLTFSTLTVSNMSPEDSSIYLCSTAVAATNYGYTFGSGTRLTVV.

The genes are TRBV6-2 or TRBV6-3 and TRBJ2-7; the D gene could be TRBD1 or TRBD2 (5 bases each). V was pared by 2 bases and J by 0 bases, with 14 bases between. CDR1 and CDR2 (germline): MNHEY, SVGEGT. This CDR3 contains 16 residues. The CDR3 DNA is TGTGCCAGCAGTTACACCCTCGGGGACCCCTCCTACGAGCAGTACTTC. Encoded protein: CASSYTLGDPSYEQYF.

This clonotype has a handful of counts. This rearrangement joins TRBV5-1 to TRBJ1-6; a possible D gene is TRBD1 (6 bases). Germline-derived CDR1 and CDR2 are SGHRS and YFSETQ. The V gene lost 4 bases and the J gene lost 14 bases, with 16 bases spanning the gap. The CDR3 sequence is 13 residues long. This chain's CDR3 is CASSPSGTLALHF. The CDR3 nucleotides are TGCGCCAGCAGCCCGTCCGGGACATTGGCCCTCCACTTT.

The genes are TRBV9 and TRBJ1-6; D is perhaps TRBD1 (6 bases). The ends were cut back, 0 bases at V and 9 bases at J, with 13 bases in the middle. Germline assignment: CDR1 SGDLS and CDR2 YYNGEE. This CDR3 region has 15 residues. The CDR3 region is CASSVVGTSSSPLHF. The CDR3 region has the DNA TGTGCCAGCAGCGTAGTGGGGACAAGTTCTTCACCCCTCCACTTT.

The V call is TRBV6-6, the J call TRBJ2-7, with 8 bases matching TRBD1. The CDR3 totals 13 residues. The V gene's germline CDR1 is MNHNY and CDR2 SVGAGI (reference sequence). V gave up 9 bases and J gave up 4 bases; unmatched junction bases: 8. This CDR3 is CASLQGGMYEQYF. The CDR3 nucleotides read TGTGCCAGTCTACAGGGGGGTATGTACGAGCAGTACTTC.

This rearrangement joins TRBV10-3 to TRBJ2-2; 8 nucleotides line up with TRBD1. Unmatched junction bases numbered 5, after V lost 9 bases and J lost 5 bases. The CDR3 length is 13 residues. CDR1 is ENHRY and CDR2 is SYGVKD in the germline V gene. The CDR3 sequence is CAIIQGETGELFF. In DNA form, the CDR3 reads TGTGCCATAATACAGGGGGAAACCGGGGAGCTGTTTTTT.

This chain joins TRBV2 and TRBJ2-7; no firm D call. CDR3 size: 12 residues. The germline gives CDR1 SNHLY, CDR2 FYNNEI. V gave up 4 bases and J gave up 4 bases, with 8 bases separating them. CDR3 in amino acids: CASSVLEYEQYF. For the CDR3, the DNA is TGTGCCAGCAGTGTTCTAGAGTACGAGCAGTACTTC.

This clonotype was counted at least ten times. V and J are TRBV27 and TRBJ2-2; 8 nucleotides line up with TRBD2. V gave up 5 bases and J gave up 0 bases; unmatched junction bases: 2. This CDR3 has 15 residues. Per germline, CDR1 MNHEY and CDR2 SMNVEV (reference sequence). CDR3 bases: TGTGCCAGCAGTCCACTAGCGGCGAACACCGGGGAGCTGTTTTTT. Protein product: CASSPLAANTGELFF.

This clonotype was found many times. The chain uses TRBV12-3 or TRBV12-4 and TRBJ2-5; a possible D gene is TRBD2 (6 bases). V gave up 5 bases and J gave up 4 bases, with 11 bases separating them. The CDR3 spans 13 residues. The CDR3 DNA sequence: TGTGCCAGCAGTCCCGGAGGGGTAGAGACCCAGTACTTC. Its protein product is CASSPGGVETQYF.

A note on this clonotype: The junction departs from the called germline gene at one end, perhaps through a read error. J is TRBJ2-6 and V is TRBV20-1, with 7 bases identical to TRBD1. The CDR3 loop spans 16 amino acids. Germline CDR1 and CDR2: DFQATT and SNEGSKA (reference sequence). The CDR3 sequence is CCARGTVRGGANVLTF. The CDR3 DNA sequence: TGCTGTGCTAGAGGGACAGTAAGAGGGGGGGCCAACGTCCTGACTTTC.

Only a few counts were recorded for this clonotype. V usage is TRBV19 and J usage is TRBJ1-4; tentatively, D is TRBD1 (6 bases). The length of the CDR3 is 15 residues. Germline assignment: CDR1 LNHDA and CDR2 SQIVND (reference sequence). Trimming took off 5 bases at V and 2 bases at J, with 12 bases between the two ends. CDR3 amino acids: CASSSTGTTNEKLFF. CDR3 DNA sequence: TGTGCCAGTAGTTCTACAGGGACGACTAATGAAAAACTGTTTTTT.

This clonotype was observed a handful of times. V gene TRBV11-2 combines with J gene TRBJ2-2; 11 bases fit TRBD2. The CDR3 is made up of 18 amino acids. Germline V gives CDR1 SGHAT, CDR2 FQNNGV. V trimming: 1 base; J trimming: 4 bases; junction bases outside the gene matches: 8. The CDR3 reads CASSLVLAGGPTTGELFF. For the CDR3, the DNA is TGTGCCAGCAGCTTAGTATTAGCGGGAGGGCCTACCACCGGGGAGCTGTTTTTT. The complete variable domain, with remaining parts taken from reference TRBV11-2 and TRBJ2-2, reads EAGVAQSPRYKIIEKRQSVAFWCNPISGHATLYWYQQILGQGPKLLIQFQNNGVVDDSQLPKDRFSAERLKGVDSTLKIQPAKLEDSAVYLCASSLVLAGGPTTGELFFGEGSRLTVL.

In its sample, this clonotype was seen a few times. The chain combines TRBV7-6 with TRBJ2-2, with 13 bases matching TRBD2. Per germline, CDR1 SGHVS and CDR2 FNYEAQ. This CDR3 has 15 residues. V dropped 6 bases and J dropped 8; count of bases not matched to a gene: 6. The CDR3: CASRHPGLAGGELFF. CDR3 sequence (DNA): TGTGCCAGCAGACACCCGGGACTAGCGGGAGGGGAGCTGTTTTTT.